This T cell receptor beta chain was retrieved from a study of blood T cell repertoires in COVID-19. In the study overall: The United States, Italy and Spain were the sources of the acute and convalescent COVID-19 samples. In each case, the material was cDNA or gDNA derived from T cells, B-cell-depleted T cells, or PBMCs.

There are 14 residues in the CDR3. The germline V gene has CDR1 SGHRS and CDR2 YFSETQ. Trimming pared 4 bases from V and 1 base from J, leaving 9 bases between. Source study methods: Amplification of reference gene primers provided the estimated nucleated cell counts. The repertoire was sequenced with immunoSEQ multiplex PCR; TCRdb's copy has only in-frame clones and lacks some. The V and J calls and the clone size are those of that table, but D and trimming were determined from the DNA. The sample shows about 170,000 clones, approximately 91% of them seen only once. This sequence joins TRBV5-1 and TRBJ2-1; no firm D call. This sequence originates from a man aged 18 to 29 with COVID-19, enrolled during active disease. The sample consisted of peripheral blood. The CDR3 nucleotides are TGCGCCAGCAGCCCGACGGGTTCCTACAATGAGCAGTTCTTC. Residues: CASSPTGSYNEQFF.